This T cell receptor (beta chain) was observed in a study of OX40 agonist ivuxolimab in advanced cancers. With respect to the entire study: Ivuxolimab was an agonistic, fully human IgG2 monoclonal antibody directed against OX40 (CD134), a costimulatory receptor. Intravenous ivuxolimab was administered to patients every 2 weeks at six dose levels: 0.01, 0.1, 0.3, 1.5, 3 and 10 mg/kg. Of the roughly 51 patients in dose escalation, about 20 had hepatocellular carcinoma, roughly 15 had melanoma, 9 had renal cell carcinoma and 9 had head and neck cancer. In the dose-escalation cohort, around four fifths of patients were male, and the mean age was around 60 years, with a range of roughly 20 to 85. Patients were allowed to have had prior anti-PD-1, anti-PD-L1 or anti-CTLA-4 therapy, and roughly two fifths of the dose-escalation patients had been treated with checkpoint inhibitors. Partial responses occurred in three dose-escalation patients, of whom one had hepatocellular carcinoma and two had cutaneous melanoma. Peripheral TCRbeta sequencing aimed to test whether ivuxolimab altered TCR sequence diversity and caused clonal T-cell expansion. The paper describes the monotherapy dose-escalation part (N = 52 patients) of the phase I trial of ivuxolimab. Study-wide findings and limitations: Low levels of normalized T-cell clonal expansion were also seen in some patients who did not respond. Partial responders in the 0.1-3.0 mg/kg groups had among the lowest normalized peripheral clonal expansion, especially among CD8+ T cells. After ivuxolimab, CD8+ T cells had more expanded clones than CD4+ T cells on average. Clonal expansion of both CD4+ and CD8+ blood T cells was observed from baseline to week 6 at doses 0.1 to 3.0 mg/kg. Which antigens the clonally expanded peripheral T cells were specific for was not determined.

As encoded in the germline V gene, CDR1 is SNHLY while CDR2 is FYNNEI. The CDR3 numbers 12 residues from cysteine through phenylalanine. Only CDR3 DNA remains: 36 bases, in frame from the first base. V gives up 4 bases and J gives up 6 bases, and the segment between their germline ends measures 10 bases. The trial excluded patients who had a history of autoimmune disease or were on systemic immunosuppression. In every dose cohort, peripheral blood was drawn for TCR sequencing at baseline, cycle 4 day 1, and cycle 7 day 1. Samples came from an open-label, multicenter, first-in-human phase I dose-escalation trial of ivuxolimab. The trial enrolled adults with locally advanced or metastatic head and neck squamous cell, hepatocellular, melanoma or renal cell carcinoma. Before TCR sequencing, CD4+ T cells and CD8+ T cells from peripheral blood were sorted into separate populations. Concerning this clone: Its antigen remains unidentified. Base qualities are not at hand, and no much larger clone is one base apart.

Genomic DNA was isolated from the sorted cells so that the TCRbeta CDR3 region could be sequenced. The immunoSEQ Assay was used to sequence the TCRbeta CDR3 regions. TCRdb's version of the immuneACCESS table is confined to in-frame rearrangements and falls short of the full clone set. An unresolved V gene accounts for under half of the shortfall where checked; the remainder is of unknown origin. This sample gives 77,000 or so clones in total; just under 95% of them show up just once. The ten most abundant clones make up less than 0.35% of the sample. This clonotype was obtained from an adult with an advanced solid tumor such as melanoma, head and neck, liver or kidney cancer. The input for sequencing was CD4+ or CD8+ T cells sorted from blood, taken in a trial of the OX40 agonist ivuxolimab. Recombination connected TRBV2 to TRBJ2-7; the best D guess is TRBD1, with 6 bases matching. The CDR3 loop reads CASSAQGAEQYF. The nucleotide sequence is TGTGCCAGCAGTGCACAGGGTGCCGAGCAGTACTTC.